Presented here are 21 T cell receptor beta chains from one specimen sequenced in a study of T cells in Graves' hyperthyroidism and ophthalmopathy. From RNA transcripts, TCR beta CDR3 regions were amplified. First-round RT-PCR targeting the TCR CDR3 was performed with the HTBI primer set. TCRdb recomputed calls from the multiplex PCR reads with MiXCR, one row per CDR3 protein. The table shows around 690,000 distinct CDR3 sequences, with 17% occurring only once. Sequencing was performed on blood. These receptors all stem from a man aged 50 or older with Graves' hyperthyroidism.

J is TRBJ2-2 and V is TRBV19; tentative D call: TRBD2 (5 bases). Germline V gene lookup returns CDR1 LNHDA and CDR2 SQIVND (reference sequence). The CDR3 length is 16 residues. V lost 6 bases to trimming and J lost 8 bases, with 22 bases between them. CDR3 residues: CASRSSVVGAGGELFF. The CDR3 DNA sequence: TGTGCCAGTAGGTCTAGTGTCGTCGGTGCGGGTGGGGAGCTGTTTTTT.

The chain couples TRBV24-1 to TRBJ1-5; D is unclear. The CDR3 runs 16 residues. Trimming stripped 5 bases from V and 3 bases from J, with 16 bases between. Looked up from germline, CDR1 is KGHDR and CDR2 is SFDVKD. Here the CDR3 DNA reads TGTGCCACCAGTGGGCCCTCGGGCGCCTCCAATCAGCCCCAGCATTTT. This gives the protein CATSGPSGASNQPQHF.

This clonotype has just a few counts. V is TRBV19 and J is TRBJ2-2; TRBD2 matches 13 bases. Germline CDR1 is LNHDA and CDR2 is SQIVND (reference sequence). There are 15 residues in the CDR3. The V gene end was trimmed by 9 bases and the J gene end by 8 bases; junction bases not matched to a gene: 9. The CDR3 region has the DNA TGTGCCAGCGCTAAAGGGACTAGCGGGACTGGGGAGCTGTTTTTT. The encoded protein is CASAKGTSGTGELFF.

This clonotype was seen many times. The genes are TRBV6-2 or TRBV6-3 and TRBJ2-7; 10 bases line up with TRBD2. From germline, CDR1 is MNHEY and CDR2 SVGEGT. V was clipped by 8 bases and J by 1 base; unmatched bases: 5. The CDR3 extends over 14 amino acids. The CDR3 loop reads CASGISGRSYEQYF. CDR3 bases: TGTGCCAGCGGGATTAGCGGGAGGTCCTACGAGCAGTACTTC.

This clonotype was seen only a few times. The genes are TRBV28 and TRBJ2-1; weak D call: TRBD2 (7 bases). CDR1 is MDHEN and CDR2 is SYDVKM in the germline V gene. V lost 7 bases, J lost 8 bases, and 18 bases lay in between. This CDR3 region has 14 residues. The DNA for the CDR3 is TGTGCCAGCAAGGAGGGGGGGAGTGGGGATGAGCAGTTCTTC. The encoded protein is CASKEGGSGDEQFF.

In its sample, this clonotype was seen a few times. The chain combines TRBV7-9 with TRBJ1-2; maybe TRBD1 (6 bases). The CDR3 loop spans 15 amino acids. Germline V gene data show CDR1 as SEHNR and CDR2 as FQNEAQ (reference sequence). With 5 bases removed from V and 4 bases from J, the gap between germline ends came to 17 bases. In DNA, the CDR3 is TGTGCCAGCAGCCCTCGTGACAGGTTGGGCTATGGCTACACCTTC. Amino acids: CASSPRDRLGYGYTF. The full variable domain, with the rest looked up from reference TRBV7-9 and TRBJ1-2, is DTGVSQNPRHKITKRGQNVTFRCDPISEHNRLYWYRQTLGQGPEFLTYFQNEAQLEKSRLLSDRFSAERPKGSFSTLEIQRTEQGDSAMYLCASSPRDRLGYGYTFGSGTRLTVV.

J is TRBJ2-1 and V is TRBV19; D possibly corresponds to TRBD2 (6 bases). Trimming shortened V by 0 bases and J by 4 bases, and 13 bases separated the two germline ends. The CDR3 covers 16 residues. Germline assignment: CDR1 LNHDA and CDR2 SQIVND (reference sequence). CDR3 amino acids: CASSIDGGYPYNEQFF. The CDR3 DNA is TGTGCCAGTAGTATAGATGGGGGGTACCCGTACAATGAGCAGTTCTTC.

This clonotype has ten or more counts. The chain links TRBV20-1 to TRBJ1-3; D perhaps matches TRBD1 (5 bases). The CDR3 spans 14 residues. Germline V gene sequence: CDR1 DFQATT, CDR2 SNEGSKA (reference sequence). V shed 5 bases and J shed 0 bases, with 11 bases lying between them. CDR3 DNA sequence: TGCAGTGCTGCGTCACAGGCCTCTGGAAACACCATATATTTT. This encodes CSAASQASGNTIYF.

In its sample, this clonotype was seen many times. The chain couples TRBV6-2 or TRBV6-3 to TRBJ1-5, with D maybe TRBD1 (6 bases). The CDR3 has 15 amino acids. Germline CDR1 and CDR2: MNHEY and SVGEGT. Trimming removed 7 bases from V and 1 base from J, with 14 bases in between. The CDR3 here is CASNQPTGSNQPQHF. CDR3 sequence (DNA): TGTGCCAGCAACCAGCCAACAGGGAGCAATCAGCCCCAGCATTTT.

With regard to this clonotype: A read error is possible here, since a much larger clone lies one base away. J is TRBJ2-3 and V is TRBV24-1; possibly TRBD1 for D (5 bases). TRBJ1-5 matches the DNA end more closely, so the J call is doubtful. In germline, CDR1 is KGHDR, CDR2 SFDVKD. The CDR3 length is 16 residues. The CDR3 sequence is CATSDTRQSSTDTQHF. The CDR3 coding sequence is TGTGCCACCAGTGACACCCGACAGTCTAGCACAGATACGCAGCATTTT.

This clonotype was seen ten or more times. The CDR3 protein is CASGPPQIEANYGYTF. In nucleotides, the CDR3 is TGTGCCAGCGGCCCCCCCCAAATCGAGGCGAACTATGGCTACACCTTC. This chain uses TRBV7-9 with TRBJ1-2, with D hard to call. The V gene lost 8 bases and the J gene lost 2 bases, with 21 bases spanning the gap. Germline values: CDR1 SEHNR, CDR2 FQNEAQ (reference sequence). CDR3 length: 16 residues.

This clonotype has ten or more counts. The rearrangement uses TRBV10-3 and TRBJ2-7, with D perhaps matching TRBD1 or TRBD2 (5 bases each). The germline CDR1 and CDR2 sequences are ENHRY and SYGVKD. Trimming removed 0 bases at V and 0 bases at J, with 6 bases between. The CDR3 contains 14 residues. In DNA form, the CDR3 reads TGTGCCATCAGTGAGTCGGGACGCTCCTACGAGCAGTACTTC. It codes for CAISESGRSYEQYF.

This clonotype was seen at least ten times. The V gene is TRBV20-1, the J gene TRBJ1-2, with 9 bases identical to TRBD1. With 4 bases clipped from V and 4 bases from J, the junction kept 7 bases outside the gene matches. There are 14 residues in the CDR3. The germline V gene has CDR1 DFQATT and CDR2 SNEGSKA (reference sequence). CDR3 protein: CSATYRGRGYGYTF. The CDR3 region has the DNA TGCAGTGCTACATACAGGGGGCGCGGCTATGGCTACACCTTC.

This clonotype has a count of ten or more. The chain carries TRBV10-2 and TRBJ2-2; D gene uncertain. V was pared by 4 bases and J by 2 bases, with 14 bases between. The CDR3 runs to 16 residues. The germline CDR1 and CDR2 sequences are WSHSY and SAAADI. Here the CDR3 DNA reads TGCGCCAGCAGTGTTAGGCAGATGGCCAACACCGGGGAGCTGTTTTTT. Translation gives CASSVRQMANTGELFF.

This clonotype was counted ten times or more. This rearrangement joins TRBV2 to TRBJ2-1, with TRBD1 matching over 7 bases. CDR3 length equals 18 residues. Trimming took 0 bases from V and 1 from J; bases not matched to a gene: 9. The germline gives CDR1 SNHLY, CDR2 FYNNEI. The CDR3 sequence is CASSEARFLGQSYNEQFF. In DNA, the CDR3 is TGTGCCAGCAGTGAAGCGCGATTTTTGGGACAGTCCTACAATGAGCAGTTCTTC.

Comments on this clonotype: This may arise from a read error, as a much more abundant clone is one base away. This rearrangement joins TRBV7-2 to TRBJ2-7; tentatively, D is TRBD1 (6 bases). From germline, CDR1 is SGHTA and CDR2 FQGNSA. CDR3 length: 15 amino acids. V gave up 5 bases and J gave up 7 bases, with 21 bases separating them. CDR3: CASSVGAGAQYEQYF. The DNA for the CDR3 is TGTGCCAGCAGCGTCGGGGCAGGGGCGCAGTATGAGCAGTACTTC.

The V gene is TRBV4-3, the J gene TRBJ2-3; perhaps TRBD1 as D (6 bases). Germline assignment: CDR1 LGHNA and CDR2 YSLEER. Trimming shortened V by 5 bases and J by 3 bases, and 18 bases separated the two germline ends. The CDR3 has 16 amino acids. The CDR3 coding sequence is TGCGCCAGCAGCGCCCACCGGGACATTTTAACAGATACGCAGTATTTT. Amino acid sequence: CASSAHRDILTDTQYF.

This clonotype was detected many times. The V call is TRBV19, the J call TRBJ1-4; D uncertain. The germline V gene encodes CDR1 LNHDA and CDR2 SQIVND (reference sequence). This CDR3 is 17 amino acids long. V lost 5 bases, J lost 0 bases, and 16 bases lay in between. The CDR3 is CASSVTSGHATNEKLFF. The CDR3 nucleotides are TGTGCCAGTAGTGTCACAAGCGGCCATGCAACTAATGAAAAACTGTTTTTT. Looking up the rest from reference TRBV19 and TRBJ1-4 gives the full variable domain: DGGITQSPKYLFRKEGQNVTLSCEQNLNHDAMYWYRQDPGQGLRLIYYSQIVNDFQKGDIAEGYSVSREKKESFPLTVTSAQKNPTAFYLCASSVTSGHATNEKLFFGSGTQLSVL.

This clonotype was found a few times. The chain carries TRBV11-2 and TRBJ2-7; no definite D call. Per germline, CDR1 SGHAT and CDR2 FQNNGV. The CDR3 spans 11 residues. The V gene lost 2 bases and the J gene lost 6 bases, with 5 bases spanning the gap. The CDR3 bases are TGTGCCAGCAGCTTAAATCGCGAGCAGTACTTC. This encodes CASSLNREQYF.

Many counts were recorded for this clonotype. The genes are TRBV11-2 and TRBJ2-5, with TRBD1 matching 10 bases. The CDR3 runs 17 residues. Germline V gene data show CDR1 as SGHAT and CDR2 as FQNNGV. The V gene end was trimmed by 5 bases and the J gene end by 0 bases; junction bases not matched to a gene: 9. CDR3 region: CASSMTGGPTHQETQYF. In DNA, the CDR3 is TGTGCCAGCAGCATGACAGGGGGCCCTACTCACCAAGAGACCCAGTACTTC. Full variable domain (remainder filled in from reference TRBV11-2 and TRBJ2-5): EAGVAQSPRYKIIEKRQSVAFWCNPISGHATLYWYQQILGQGPKLLIQFQNNGVVDDSQLPKDRFSAERLKGVDSTLKIQPAKLEDSAVYLCASSMTGGPTHQETQYFGPGTRLLVL.

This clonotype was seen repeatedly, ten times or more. CDR3 DNA sequence: TGTGCCAGCCGCCTTAATCTCCTGGAATACAATGAGCAGTTCTTC. Translating gives CASRLNLLEYNEQFF. The chain combines TRBV2 with TRBJ2-1; D not resolved. The CDR3 totals 15 residues. The germline V and J ends were trimmed by 8 bases and 4 bases, with 18 bases remaining between them. Germline loops: CDR1 SNHLY, CDR2 FYNNEI. The full variable domain, completed using reference TRBV2 and TRBJ2-1, is EPEVTQTPSHQVTQMGQEVILRCVPISNHLYFYWYRQILGQKVEFLVSFYNNEISEKSEIFDDQFSVERPDGSNFTLKIRSTKLEDSAMYFCASRLNLLEYNEQFFGPGTRLTVL.